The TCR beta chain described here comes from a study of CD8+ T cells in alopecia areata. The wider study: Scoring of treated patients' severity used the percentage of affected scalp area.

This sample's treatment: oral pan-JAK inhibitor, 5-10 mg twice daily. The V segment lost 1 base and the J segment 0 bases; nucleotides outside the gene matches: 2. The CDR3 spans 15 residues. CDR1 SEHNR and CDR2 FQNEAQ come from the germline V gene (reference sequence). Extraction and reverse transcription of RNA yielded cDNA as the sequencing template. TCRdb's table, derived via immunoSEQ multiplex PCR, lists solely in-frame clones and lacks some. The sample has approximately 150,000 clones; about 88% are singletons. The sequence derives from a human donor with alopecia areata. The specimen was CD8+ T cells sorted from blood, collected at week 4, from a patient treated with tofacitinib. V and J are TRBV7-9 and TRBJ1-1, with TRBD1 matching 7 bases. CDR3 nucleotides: TGTGCCAGCAGCTTAGGCCAGGGGGTGAACACTGAAGCTTTCTTT. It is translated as CASSLGQGVNTEAFF. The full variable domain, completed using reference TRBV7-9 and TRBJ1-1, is DTGVSQNPRHKITKRGQNVTFRCDPISEHNRLYWYRQTLGQGPEFLTYFQNEAQLEKSRLLSDRFSAERPKGSFSTLEIQRTEQGDSAMYLCASSLGQGVNTEAFFGQGTRLTVV.